The 19 T cell receptor beta chains given below trace back to one sample, sequenced in a study of tumour-infiltrating T cells in Burkitt lymphoma. Method: immunoSEQ multiplex PCR; TCRdb's copy keeps in-frame clones and lacks some. The sample includes about 13,000 clones, 85% of them seen just once. Input material: tumor tissue. The receptors here all came from a human donor with diffuse large B-cell lymphoma.

This rearrangement joins TRBV10-3 to TRBJ1-1, with 8 bases aligning to TRBD1. Germline V gene lookup returns CDR1 ENHRY and CDR2 SYGVKD. CDR3 length: 14 amino acids. With 3 bases clipped from V and 6 bases from J, the junction kept 6 bases outside the gene matches. The CDR3 reads CAISESTGGAEAFF. The CDR3 nucleotides read TGTGCCATCAGTGAATCCACAGGGGGGGCTGAAGCTTTCTTT.

The V gene is TRBV12-5, the J gene TRBJ1-1; a possible D gene is TRBD1 (5 bases). The CDR3 is 14 amino acids. Trimming took off 2 bases at V and 1 base at J, with 8 bases between the two ends. The germline V gene has CDR1 LGHNT and CDR2 FRNRAP. CDR3 amino acids: CASGLSQGNTEAFF. CDR3 DNA: TGTGCTAGTGGTTTGTCCCAGGGGAACACTGAAGCTTTCTTT.

The rearrangement joins TRBV6-6 to TRBJ1-1; D unclear. In germline, CDR1 is MNHNY, CDR2 SVGAGI (reference sequence). The CDR3 runs to 14 residues. With 6 bases removed from V and 0 bases from J, the gap between germline ends came to 11 bases. The CDR3 DNA is TGTGCCAGCAGCCCCGGTGGACTGAACACTGAAGCTTTCTTT. It encodes CASSPGGLNTEAFF.

The chain carries TRBV7-9 and TRBJ2-1; no clear D gene. CDR3 size: 14 residues. The germline gives CDR1 SEHNR, CDR2 FQNEAQ (reference sequence). V was trimmed by 1 base and J by 4 bases, leaving 8 bases between them. CDR3 nucleotide sequence: TGTGCCAGCAGCTTAGGTTCCCCTTACAATGAGCAGTTCTTC. Its translation is CASSLGSPYNEQFF. Drawing the rest from reference TRBV7-9 and TRBJ2-1, the complete variable domain is DTGVSQNPRHKITKRGQNVTFRCDPISEHNRLYWYRQTLGQGPEFLTYFQNEAQLEKSRLLSDRFSAERPKGSFSTLEIQRTEQGDSAMYLCASSLGSPYNEQFFGPGTRLTVL.

This sequence joins TRBV29-1 and TRBJ1-1; D may be TRBD1 (6 bases). The germline V gene has CDR1 SQVTM and CDR2 ANQGSEA. The V and J ends lost 6 bases and 5 bases respectively, with 19 bases between them. This CDR3 has 14 residues. The CDR3, as DNA: TGCAGCGTGGAATGGACAGTTAAGGATACTGAAGCTTTCTTT. This translates into CSVEWTVKDTEAFF.

V and J are TRBV4-3 and TRBJ2-7; the D gene is possibly TRBD1 (5 bases). From germline, CDR1 is LGHNA and CDR2 YSLEER. Trimming cost V 1 base and J 2 bases, with 6 bases left between them. CDR3 length equals 13 residues. The CDR3 sequence is CASSQGGTYEQYF. The DNA for the CDR3 is TGCGCCAGCAGCCAAGGGGGCACCTACGAGCAGTACTTC.

This chain links TRBV27 with TRBJ2-2; D unresolved. V lost 5 bases to trimming and J lost 5 bases, with 3 bases between them. The CDR3 length is 11 residues. Germline CDR1 MNHEY, CDR2 SMNVEV (reference sequence). CDR3 amino acids: CASSRTGELFF. For the CDR3, the DNA is TGTGCCAGCAGTAGGACCGGGGAGCTGTTTTTT.

This chain uses TRBV7-2 with TRBJ2-1; D gene ambiguous. Deletions cut 5 bases from V and 5 bases from J, with 25 bases between. CDR3 length: 18 amino acids. Germline CDR1 and CDR2: SGHTA and FQGNSA. CDR3 amino acids: CASSADPRQFGINNEQFF. The DNA for the CDR3 is TGTGCCAGCAGCGCAGACCCCAGGCAGTTTGGGATAAACAATGAGCAGTTCTTC.

This clone showed up just a few times. The chain has TRBV5-1 and TRBJ2-7; D is perhaps TRBD1 or TRBD2 (6 bases each). The CDR3 spans 16 residues. From germline, CDR1 is SGHRS and CDR2 YFSETQ. Trimming took 0 bases from V and 1 from J, leaving 14 bases between them. Written as DNA, the CDR3 is TGCGCCAGCAGCTTGGAGTTTCCGGGGGCATCCTACGAGCAGTACTTC. Its protein product is CASSLEFPGASYEQYF.

J is TRBJ2-5 and V is TRBV5-1; weak D call: TRBD2 (6 bases). CDR3 length: 12 residues. V was shortened by 2 bases and J by 4 bases, with 6 bases between the two germline ends. From germline, CDR1 is SGHRS and CDR2 YFSETQ. The CDR3 spells CASSFSGETQYF. CDR3 DNA sequence: TGCGCCAGCAGCTTTAGCGGAGAGACCCAGTACTTC.

The chain is built from TRBV9 and TRBJ1-5; no reliable D call. The V and J ends lost 0 bases and 9 bases respectively, with 16 bases between them. Germline CDR1 reads SGDLS; CDR2 reads YYNGEE. The CDR3 covers 15 residues. The chain's CDR3 is CASSVAVGPPWPQHF. The DNA for the CDR3 is TGTGCCAGCAGCGTAGCGGTCGGACCTCCATGGCCCCAGCATTTT. Full variable domain (missing parts from reference TRBV9 and TRBJ1-5): DSGVTQTPKHLITATGQRVTLRCSPRSGDLSVYWYQQSLDQGLQFLIQYYNGEERAKGNILERFSAQQFPDLHSELNLSSLELGDSALYFCASSVAVGPPWPQHFGDGTRLSIL.

The chain uses TRBV5-8 and TRBJ2-5; 7 positions agree with TRBD1. V gave up 3 bases and J gave up 1 base; unmatched junction bases: 6. The germline V gene has CDR1 SGHTS and CDR2 YDEGEE. This CDR3 region has 15 residues. The CDR3 region is CASSWGQKVQETQYF. CDR3 in DNA: TGTGCCAGCAGCTGGGGACAGAAAGTCCAAGAGACCCAGTACTTC.

The chain recombines TRBV7-9 with TRBJ2-2; no firm D call. Germline V lookup: CDR1 SEHNR, CDR2 FQNEAQ (reference sequence). V lost 1 base and J lost 6, with 3 bases in between. This CDR3 is 12 amino acids long. CDR3 DNA: TGTGCCAGCAGCTTAGAAGCCGGGGAGCTGTTTTTT. Its translation is CASSLEAGELFF.

The chain joins TRBV27 to TRBJ1-4; 7 positions agree with TRBD1. V was pared by 5 bases and J by 8 bases, with 8 bases of the junction left unmatched. The germline V gene encodes CDR1 MNHEY and CDR2 SMNVEV (reference sequence). This CDR3 spans 14 amino acids. The CDR3 region is CASSPFGTAEKLFF. The CDR3 nucleotides are TGTGCCAGCAGTCCATTTGGGACAGCAGAAAAACTGTTTTTT.

The chain is built from TRBV2 and TRBJ2-3, with TRBD2 as a possible D gene (6 bases). Germline-derived CDR1 and CDR2 are SNHLY and FYNNEI. This CDR3 is built from 13 residues. Trimming took 7 bases from V and 2 from J, leaving 10 bases between them. In nucleotides, the CDR3 is TGTGCCAGCATAACGGGGGTCACAGATACGCAGTATTTT. It encodes CASITGVTDTQYF.

The gene calls are TRBV5-4 and TRBJ2-5, with D maybe TRBD1 (6 bases). The CDR3 has 14 residues. Trimming took 2 bases from V and 5 from J, leaving 13 bases between them. Germline V CDR1 and CDR2: SGHNT, YYREEE (reference sequence). The CDR3 bases are TGTGCCAGCAGCTTCCTAGGGGGTATGGAGACCCAGTACTTC. This encodes CASSFLGGMETQYF.

The chain recombines TRBV6-5 with TRBJ1-2, with D hard to call. V dropped 2 bases and J dropped 4 bases, with 8 bases sitting between them. Per germline, CDR1 MNHEY and CDR2 SVGAGI. This CDR3 has 13 residues. The CDR3 nucleotides are TGTGCCAGCAGTTACATCAGTTCCTATGGCTACACCTTC. This gives the protein CASSYISSYGYTF.

The chain employs TRBV6-6 and TRBJ2-7; D may be TRBD1 (6 bases). Trimming took off 5 bases at V and 0 bases at J, with 17 bases between the two ends. CDR3 size: 16 residues. The germline CDR1 and CDR2 sequences are MNHNY and SVGAGI (reference sequence). The CDR3 sequence is CASSPGQFPSSYEQYF. As DNA, the CDR3 is TGTGCCAGCAGTCCAGGACAGTTCCCAAGCTCCTACGAGCAGTACTTC.

This clone was found a few times. The rearrangement joins TRBV10-3 to TRBJ2-3; 13 bases line up with TRBD2. The J segment lost 2 bases and the V segment lost 6 bases, leaving 5 bases of the junction unmatched. There are 16 residues in the CDR3. Germline V CDR1 and CDR2: ENHRY, SYGVKD. The CDR3 bases are TGTGCCATCAGGGGGGGACTAGCGGGGAACACAGATACGCAGTATTTT. Its translation is CAIRGGLAGNTDTQYF.